This TCR beta chain was sequenced in a study of cytomegalovirus exposure and HLA in healthy donors. The CDR3 spans 12 residues. CDR1 and CDR2 (germline): MNHEY, SVGAGI. In the PCR, 60 Vbeta and 13 Jbeta primers were used. Profiling relied on immunoSEQ multiplex PCR, and the TCRdb table lists in-frame clones only, not all of them. This sample has about 130,000 clones, with under 85% found just once. The TCR was taken from a woman aged 40 to 50 in good health and CMV-seropositive. The sequenced sample consisted of PBMCs. The rearrangement uses TRBV6-5 and TRBJ2-2; possible D gene TRBD2, 5 bases. The CDR3 here is CASAVNTGELFF. Written as DNA, the CDR3 is TGTGCTTCAGCGGTGAACACCGGGGAGCTGTTTTTT.